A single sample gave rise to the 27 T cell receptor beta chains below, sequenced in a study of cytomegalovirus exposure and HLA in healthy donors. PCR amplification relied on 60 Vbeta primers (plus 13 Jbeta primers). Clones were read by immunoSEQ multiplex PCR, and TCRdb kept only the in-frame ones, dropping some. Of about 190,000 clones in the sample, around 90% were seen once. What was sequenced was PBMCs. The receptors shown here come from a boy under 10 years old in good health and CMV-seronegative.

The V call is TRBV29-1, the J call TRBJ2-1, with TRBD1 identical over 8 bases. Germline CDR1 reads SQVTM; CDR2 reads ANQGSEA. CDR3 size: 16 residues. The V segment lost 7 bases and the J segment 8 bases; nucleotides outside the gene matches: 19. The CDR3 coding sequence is TGCAGCGCACCGGGACAGGATTTATTTAATTTCGATGAGCAGTTCTTC. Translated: CSAPGQDLFNFDEQFF.

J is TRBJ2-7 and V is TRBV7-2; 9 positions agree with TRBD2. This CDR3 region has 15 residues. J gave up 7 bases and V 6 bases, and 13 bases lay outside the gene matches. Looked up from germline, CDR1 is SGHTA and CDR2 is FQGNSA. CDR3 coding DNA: TGTGCCAGCAGTCCCCGGCTAGCGGGAAGGGGAGAGCAGTACTTC. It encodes CASSPRLAGRGEQYF.

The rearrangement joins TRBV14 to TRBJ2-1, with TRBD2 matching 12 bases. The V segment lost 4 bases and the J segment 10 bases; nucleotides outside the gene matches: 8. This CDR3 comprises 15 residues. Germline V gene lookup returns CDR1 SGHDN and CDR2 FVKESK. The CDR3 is CASSRLTSGSREQFF. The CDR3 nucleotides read TGTGCCAGCAGCCGGTTGACTAGCGGGAGTAGGGAGCAGTTCTTC.

The CDR3 reads CASSLQGSADTQYF. DNA of the CDR3: TGCGCCAGCAGCTTACAGGGATCCGCAGATACGCAGTATTTT. V gene TRBV5-1 combines with J gene TRBJ2-3, with D perhaps TRBD1 (6 bases). CDR1 is SGHRS and CDR2 is YFSETQ in the germline V gene. The V end was cut by 2 bases, the J end by 4 bases, with 11 bases between. The CDR3 is 14 amino acids.

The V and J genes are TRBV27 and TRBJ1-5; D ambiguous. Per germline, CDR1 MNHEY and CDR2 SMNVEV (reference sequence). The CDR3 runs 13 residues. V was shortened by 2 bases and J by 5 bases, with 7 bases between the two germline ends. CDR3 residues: CASSLREDQPQHF. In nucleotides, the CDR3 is TGTGCCAGCAGTTTAAGAGAGGATCAGCCCCAGCATTTT.

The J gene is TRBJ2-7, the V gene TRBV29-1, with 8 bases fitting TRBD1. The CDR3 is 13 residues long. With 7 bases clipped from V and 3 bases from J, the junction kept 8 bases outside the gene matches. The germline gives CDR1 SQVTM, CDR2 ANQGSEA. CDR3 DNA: TGCAGCGCCACAGGGGGTGAAATCTACGAGCAGTACTTC. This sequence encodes CSATGGEIYEQYF.

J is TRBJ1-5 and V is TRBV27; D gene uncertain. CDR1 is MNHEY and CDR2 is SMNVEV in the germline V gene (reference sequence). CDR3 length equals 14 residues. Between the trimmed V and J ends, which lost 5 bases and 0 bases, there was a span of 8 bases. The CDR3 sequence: CASSTEYSNQPQHF. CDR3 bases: TGTGCCAGCAGTACAGAATATAGCAATCAGCCCCAGCATTTT.

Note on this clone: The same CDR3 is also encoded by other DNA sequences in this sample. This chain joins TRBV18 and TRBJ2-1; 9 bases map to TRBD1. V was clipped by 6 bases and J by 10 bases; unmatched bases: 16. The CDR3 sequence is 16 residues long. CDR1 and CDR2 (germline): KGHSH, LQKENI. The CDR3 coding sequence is TGTGCCAGCTCTTCTCTTTCCGGGACAGGGTCTGCCGAGCAGTTCTTC. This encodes CASSSLSGTGSAEQFF.

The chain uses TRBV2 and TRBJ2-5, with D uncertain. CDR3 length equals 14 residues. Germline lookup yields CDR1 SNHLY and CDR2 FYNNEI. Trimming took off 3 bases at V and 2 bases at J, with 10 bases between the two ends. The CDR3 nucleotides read TGTGCCAGCAGTGATCTTACGGTACAAGAGACCCAGTACTTC. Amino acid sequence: CASSDLTVQETQYF.

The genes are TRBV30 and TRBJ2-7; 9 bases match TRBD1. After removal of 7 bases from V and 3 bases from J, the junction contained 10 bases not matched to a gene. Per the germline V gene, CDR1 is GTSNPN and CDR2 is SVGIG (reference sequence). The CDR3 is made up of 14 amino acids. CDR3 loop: CAFTTRTGDYEQYF. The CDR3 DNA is TGTGCCTTCACAACTCGGACAGGGGACTACGAGCAGTACTTC.

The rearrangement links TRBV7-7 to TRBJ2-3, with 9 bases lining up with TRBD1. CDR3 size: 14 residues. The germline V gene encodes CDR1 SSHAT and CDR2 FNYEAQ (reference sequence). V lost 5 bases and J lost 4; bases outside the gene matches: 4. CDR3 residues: CASSPGQGSDTQYF. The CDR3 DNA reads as TGTGCCAGCAGCCCGGGACAGGGATCAGATACGCAGTATTTT.

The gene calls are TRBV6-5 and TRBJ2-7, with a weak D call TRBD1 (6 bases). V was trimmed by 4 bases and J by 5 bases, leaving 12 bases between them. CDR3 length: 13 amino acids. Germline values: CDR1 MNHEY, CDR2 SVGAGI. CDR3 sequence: CASSFRGRNEQYF. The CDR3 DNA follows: TGTGCCAGCAGTTTTAGGGGGAGAAACGAGCAGTACTTC.

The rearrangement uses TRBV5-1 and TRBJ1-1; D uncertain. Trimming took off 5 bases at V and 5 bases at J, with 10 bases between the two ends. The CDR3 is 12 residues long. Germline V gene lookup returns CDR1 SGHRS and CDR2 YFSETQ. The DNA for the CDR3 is TGCGCCAGCAGGGAGAGGGAAACTGAAGCTTTCTTT. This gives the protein CASRERETEAFF.

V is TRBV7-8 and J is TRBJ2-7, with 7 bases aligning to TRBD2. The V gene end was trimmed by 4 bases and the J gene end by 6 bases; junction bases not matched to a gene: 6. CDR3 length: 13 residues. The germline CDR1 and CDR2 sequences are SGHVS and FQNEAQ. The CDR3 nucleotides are TGTGCCAGCAGCTCCGGGCCGGGGGGCGAGCAGTACTTC. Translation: CASSSGPGGEQYF.

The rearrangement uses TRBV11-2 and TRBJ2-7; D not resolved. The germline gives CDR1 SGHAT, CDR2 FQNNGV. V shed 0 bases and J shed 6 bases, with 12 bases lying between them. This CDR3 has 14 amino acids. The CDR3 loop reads CASSLDGLAAEQYF. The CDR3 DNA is TGTGCCAGCAGCTTAGACGGTCTTGCCGCCGAGCAGTACTTC.

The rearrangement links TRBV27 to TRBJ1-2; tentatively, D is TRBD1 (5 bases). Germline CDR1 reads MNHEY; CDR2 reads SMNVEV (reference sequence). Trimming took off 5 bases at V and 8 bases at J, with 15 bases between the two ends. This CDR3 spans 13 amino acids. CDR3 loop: CASSISPDNGYTF. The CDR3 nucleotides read TGTGCCAGCAGTATTAGTCCGGACAACGGCTACACCTTC.

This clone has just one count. CDR3 nucleotides: TGTGCCAGTAGTATCGTCGGGGACAGGGAAGCTTTCTTT. It codes for CASSIVGDREAFF. This chain connects TRBV19 to TRBJ1-1; 8 positions match TRBD1. Germline-derived CDR1 and CDR2 are LNHDA and SQIVND (reference sequence). Losses at the gene ends were 3 bases for V and 8 bases for J; bases not matched to a gene: 5. This CDR3 spans 13 amino acids.

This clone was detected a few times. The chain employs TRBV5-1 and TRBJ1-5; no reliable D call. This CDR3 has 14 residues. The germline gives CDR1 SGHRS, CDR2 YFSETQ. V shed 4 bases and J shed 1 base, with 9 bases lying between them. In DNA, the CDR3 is TGCGCCAGCAGCCCTGAAACAAGCAATCAGCCCCAGCATTTT. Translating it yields CASSPETSNQPQHF.

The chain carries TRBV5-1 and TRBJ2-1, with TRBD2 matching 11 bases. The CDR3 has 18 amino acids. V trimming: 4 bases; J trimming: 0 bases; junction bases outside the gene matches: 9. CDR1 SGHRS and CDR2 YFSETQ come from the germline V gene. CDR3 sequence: CASSPGLAATYSYNEQFF. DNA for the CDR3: TGCGCCAGCAGCCCGGGACTAGCGGCCACGTACTCCTACAATGAGCAGTTCTTC.

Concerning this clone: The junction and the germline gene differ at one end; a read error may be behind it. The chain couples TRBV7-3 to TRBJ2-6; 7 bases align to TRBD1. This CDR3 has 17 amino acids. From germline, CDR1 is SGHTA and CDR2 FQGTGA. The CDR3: CASSLTDRAAGANVLTF. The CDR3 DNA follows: TGTGCCAGCAGCCTAACAGACAGGGCTGCTGGGGCCAACGTCCTGACTTTC.

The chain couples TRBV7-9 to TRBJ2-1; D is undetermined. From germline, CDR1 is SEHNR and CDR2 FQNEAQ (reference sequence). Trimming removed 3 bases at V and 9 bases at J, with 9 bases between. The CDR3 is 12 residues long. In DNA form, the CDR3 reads TGTGCCAGCAGCTTCCAGGTGCGTGAGCAGTTCTTC. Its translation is CASSFQVREQFF.

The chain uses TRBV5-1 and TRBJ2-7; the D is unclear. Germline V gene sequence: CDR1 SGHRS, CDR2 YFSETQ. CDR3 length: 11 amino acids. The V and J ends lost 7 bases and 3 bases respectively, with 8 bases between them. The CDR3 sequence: CASRSNYEQYF. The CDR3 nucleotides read TGCGCCAGCCGGAGCAACTACGAGCAGTACTTC.

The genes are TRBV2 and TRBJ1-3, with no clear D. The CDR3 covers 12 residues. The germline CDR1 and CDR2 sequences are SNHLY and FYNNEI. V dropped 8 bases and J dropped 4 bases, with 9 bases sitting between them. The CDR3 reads CASGLGGNTIYF. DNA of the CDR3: TGTGCCAGCGGGCTTGGAGGAAACACCATATATTTT.

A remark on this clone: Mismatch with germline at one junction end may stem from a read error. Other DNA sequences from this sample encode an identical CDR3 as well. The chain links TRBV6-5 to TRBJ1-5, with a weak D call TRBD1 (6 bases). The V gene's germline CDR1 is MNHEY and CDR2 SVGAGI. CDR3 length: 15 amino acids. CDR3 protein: CASSSLRQANQPQHF. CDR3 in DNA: TGTGCCAGCAGTTCCCTCAGACAGGCCAATCAGCCCCAACATTTT.

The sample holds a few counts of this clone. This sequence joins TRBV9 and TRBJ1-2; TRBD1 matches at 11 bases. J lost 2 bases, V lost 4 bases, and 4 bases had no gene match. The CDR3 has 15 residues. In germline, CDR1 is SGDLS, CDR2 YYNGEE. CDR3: CASSPRDRGNYGYTF. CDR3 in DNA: TGTGCCAGCAGCCCCCGGGACAGGGGGAACTATGGCTACACCTTC.

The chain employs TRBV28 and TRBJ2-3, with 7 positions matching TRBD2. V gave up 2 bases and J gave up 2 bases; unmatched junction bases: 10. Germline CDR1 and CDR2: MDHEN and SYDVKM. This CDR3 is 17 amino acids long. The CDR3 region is CASSLGLGRENTDTQYF. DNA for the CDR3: TGTGCCAGCAGTTTAGGTCTTGGGCGGGAGAACACAGATACGCAGTATTTT. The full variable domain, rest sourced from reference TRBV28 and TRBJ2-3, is DVKVTQSSRYLVKRTGEKVFLECVQDMDHENMFWYRQDPGLGLRLIYFSYDVKMKEKGDIPEGYSVSREKKERFSLILESASTNQTSMYLCASSLGLGRENTDTQYFGPGTRLTVL.

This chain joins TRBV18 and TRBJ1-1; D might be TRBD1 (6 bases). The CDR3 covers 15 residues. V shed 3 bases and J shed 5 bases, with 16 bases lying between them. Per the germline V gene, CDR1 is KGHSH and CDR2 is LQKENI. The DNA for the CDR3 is TGTGCCAGCTCACCGATCGAGGTAGGGGGAACTGAAGCTTTCTTT. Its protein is CASSPIEVGGTEAFF. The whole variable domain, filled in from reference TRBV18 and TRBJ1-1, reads NAGVMQNPRHLVRRRGQEARLRCSPMKGHSHVYWYRQLPEEGLKFMVYLQKENIIDESGMPKERFSAEFPKEGPSILRIQQVVRGDSAAYFCASSPIEVGGTEAFFGQGTRLTVV.